One and the same sample provided the 30 T cell receptor beta chains below, sequenced in a study of T cell responses to AZD1222 COVID-19 vaccine. The data were produced by immunoSEQ multiplex PCR, yet TCRdb's version contains in-frame clones alone and is incomplete. The profile shows roughly 150,000 clones, around 85% of them singletons. The specimen was peripheral blood, collected 28 days after the second AZD1222 dose. These receptors were obtained from an adult who received the AZD1222 COVID-19 vaccine.

The V call is TRBV3-1 (or the pseudogene TRBV3-2), the J call TRBJ2-3; the match to TRBD2 covers 10 bases. The CDR3 runs 17 residues. With V trimmed by 0 bases and J by 6 bases, 9 bases remained unmatched. Germline CDR1 reads LGHDT; CDR2 reads YNNKEL (reference sequence). This chain's CDR3 is CASSQDHGERGGDTQYF. CDR3 bases: TGTGCCAGCAGCCAAGATCATGGGGAGCGGGGGGGCGATACGCAGTATTTT.

This clone was detected only once. J is TRBJ1-1 and V is TRBV7-2, with D uncertain. From germline, CDR1 is SGHTA and CDR2 FQGNSA. CDR3 length: 13 residues. Trimming cost V 6 bases and J 1 base, with 9 bases left between them. The chain's CDR3 is CASRPTRNTEAFF. The CDR3 DNA reads as TGTGCCAGCAGACCCACAAGGAACACTGAAGCTTTCTTT.

The chain couples TRBV4-3 to TRBJ2-1; perhaps TRBD1 as D (6 bases). From germline, CDR1 is LGHNA and CDR2 YSLEER. Trimming cost V 2 bases and J 0 bases, with 11 bases left between them. This CDR3 is 16 amino acids long. In nucleotides, the CDR3 is TGCGCCAGCAGCCAATCGACCAGGGGCTCCTACAATGAGCAGTTCTTC. Residues: CASSQSTRGSYNEQFF.

The rearrangement joins TRBV5-8 to TRBJ2-1, with 10 bases identical to TRBD2. CDR3 length: 18 amino acids. V was clipped by 0 bases and J by 0 bases; unmatched bases: 6. Germline V lookup: CDR1 SGHTS, CDR2 YDEGEE. CDR3 protein: CASSLVPSGGSSYNEQFF. The CDR3 nucleotides read TGTGCCAGCAGCTTGGTTCCTAGCGGGGGAAGCTCCTACAATGAGCAGTTCTTC.

This rearrangement joins TRBV4-1 to TRBJ1-5; possible D gene TRBD1, 5 bases. Germline lookup yields CDR1 MGHRA and CDR2 YSYEKL. CDR3 size: 16 residues. Trimming took off 0 bases at V and 5 bases at J, with 14 bases between the two ends. The chain's CDR3 is CASSQEAGQVHQPQHF. The DNA of the CDR3 is TGCGCCAGCAGCCAAGAAGCAGGACAAGTACATCAGCCCCAGCATTTT.

CDR3 nucleotides: TGTGCCAGCAGCCCTTGGGACAGACTGAACACTGAAGCTTTCTTT. Amino acid sequence: CASSPWDRLNTEAFF. V gene TRBV7-9 combines with J gene TRBJ1-1, with 7 bases aligning to TRBD1. Germline V gene lookup returns CDR1 SEHNR and CDR2 FQNEAQ (reference sequence). V gave up 5 bases and J gave up 0 bases; unmatched junction bases: 6. CDR3 length: 15 amino acids.

The chain links TRBV21-1 to TRBJ1-2; the table assigns TRBD1, which was not confirmed against the DNA. TRBV21-1 is reported as a pseudogene. There are 13 residues in the CDR3. CDR3 loop: CASSKWDRIRVAF. CDR3 DNA: TGTGCCAGCAGCAAATGGGACAGGATCCGTGTGGCCTTC.

The chain joins TRBV5-4 to TRBJ1-1; weak D call: TRBD1 (6 bases). The CDR3 consists of 16 residues. The V and J ends lost 0 bases and 1 base respectively, with 13 bases between them. The V gene's germline CDR1 is SGHNT and CDR2 YYREEE (reference sequence). CDR3 residues: CASSLVQGTRNTEAFF. Here the CDR3 DNA reads TGTGCCAGCAGCTTGGTACAGGGAACCAGGAACACTGAAGCTTTCTTT.

The V call is TRBV7-9, the J call TRBJ1-1; tentative D call: TRBD1 (6 bases). The V gene lost 2 bases and the J gene lost 9 bases, with 19 bases spanning the gap. CDR3 size: 15 residues. Germline V gene data show CDR1 as SEHNR and CDR2 as FQNEAQ (reference sequence). CDR3 coding DNA: TGTGCCAGCAGCTTACCCCTCCTGGACAGTACTAAAGCTTTCTTT. Its protein product is CASSLPLLDSTKAFF. The entire variable domain, with the rest obtained from reference TRBV7-9 and TRBJ1-1, is as follows: DTGVSQNPRHKITKRGQNVTFRCDPISEHNRLYWYRQTLGQGPEFLTYFQNEAQLEKSRLLSDRFSAERPKGSFSTLEIQRTEQGDSAMYLCASSLPLLDSTKAFFGQGTRLTVV.

As concerns this clone: Other nucleotide sequences in the sample specify the same CDR3. The chain has TRBV7-2 and TRBJ2-7; 10 bases line up with TRBD1. Losses at the gene ends were 5 bases for V and 1 base for J; bases not matched to a gene: 5. The CDR3 runs 15 residues. Germline V gene sequence: CDR1 SGHTA, CDR2 FQGNSA. CDR3 nucleotide sequence: TGTGCCAGCAGCCCCCGGACAGGGGGTTCCTACGAGCAGTACTTC. Translation gives CASSPRTGGSYEQYF.

This chain uses TRBV11-2 with TRBJ1-3, with D hard to call. The CDR3 spans 15 residues. Germline CDR1 and CDR2: SGHAT and FQNNGV. V lost 5 bases to trimming and J lost 1 base, with 12 bases between them. The CDR3 sequence is CASSPLRGSGNTIYF. In DNA form, the CDR3 reads TGTGCCAGCAGCCCCCTCCGAGGTTCTGGAAACACCATATATTTT.

The CDR3 region has the DNA TGTGCCAGCAGCCCCCGGTTTTTCAATCAGCCCCAGCATTTT. It translates to CASSPRFFNQPQHF. V usage is TRBV7-8 and J usage is TRBJ1-5; the D is unclear. V was cut by 5 bases and J by 3 bases, with 11 bases left in between. This CDR3 spans 14 amino acids. Germline V lookup: CDR1 SGHVS, CDR2 FQNEAQ.

The chain is built from TRBV5-1 and TRBJ2-7; tentatively, D is TRBD1 (6 bases). The CDR3 spans 16 residues. Germline V lookup: CDR1 SGHRS, CDR2 YFSETQ. Trimming shortened V by 2 bases and J by 0 bases, and 15 bases separated the two germline ends. The CDR3 coding sequence is TGCGCCAGCAGCTTAAGTCCCACAGGGAGCTCCTACGAGCAGTACTTC. Protein: CASSLSPTGSSYEQYF.

This chain connects TRBV29-1 to TRBJ1-1, with D unresolved. V lost 1 base to trimming and J lost 3 bases, with 21 bases between them. The CDR3 totals 17 residues. Germline lookup yields CDR1 SQVTM and CDR2 ANQGSEA. In nucleotides, the CDR3 is TGCAGCGTTGAAGCTCCTGATTTAACCGCGGACGACACTGAAGCTTTCTTT. It translates to CSVEAPDLTADDTEAFF.

J is TRBJ2-5 and V is TRBV7-9; D unclear. Deletions cut 5 bases from V and 2 bases from J, with 6 bases between. The V gene's germline CDR1 is SEHNR and CDR2 FQNEAQ (reference sequence). The CDR3 consists of 12 residues. CDR3 DNA sequence: TGTGCCAGCAGCCAAAAGCAAGAGACCCAGTACTTC. Translation: CASSQKQETQYF.

V gene TRBV7-9 combines with J gene TRBJ1-5; D remains ambiguous. The germline gives CDR1 SEHNR, CDR2 FQNEAQ (reference sequence). This CDR3 has 12 residues. V was cut by 3 bases and J by 3 bases, with 3 bases left in between. CDR3 DNA: TGTGCCAGCAGCTTTTCCAATCAGCCCCAGCATTTT. Its protein product is CASSFSNQPQHF.

This chain uses TRBV7-2 with TRBJ1-2, with 9 bases aligning to TRBD1. The germline V gene encodes CDR1 SGHTA and CDR2 FQGNSA. There are 13 residues in the CDR3. The V segment lost 5 bases and the J segment 8 bases; nucleotides outside the gene matches: 6. CDR3: CASSVGQGSGYTF. The CDR3 region has the DNA TGTGCCAGCAGCGTGGGACAGGGAAGCGGCTACACCTTC.

This clone was counted a single time. The chain uses TRBV6-5 and TRBJ1-2; weak D call: TRBD1 (5 bases). CDR1 and CDR2 (germline): MNHEY, SVGAGI. The V end lost 7 bases, the J end lost 1 base, and 16 bases lay between the germline ends. The CDR3 loop spans 15 amino acids. The CDR3 sequence: CASISQGLFNYGYTF. The CDR3 coding sequence is TGTGCCAGCATCTCTCAGGGATTATTTAACTATGGCTACACCTTC.

The chain has TRBV6-5 and TRBJ1-1, with TRBD1 matching over 7 bases. The ends lost 6 bases at V and 4 bases at J; junction bases unmatched: 5. From germline, CDR1 is MNHEY and CDR2 SVGAGI. The length of the CDR3 is 13 residues. The CDR3 nucleotides are TGTGCCAGCAGATTCGCAGGGGGCACTGAAGCTTTCTTT. Its translation is CASRFAGGTEAFF.

This clone turned up a few times. This rearrangement joins TRBV9 to TRBJ1-6, with 8 bases identical to TRBD1. The germline V gene encodes CDR1 SGDLS and CDR2 YYNGEE. Trimming took 2 bases from V and 6 from J; bases not matched to a gene: 7. This CDR3 has 16 residues. The CDR3 protein is CASSVSGTGVNSPLHF. CDR3 in DNA: TGTGCCAGCAGCGTCTCCGGGACAGGAGTTAATTCACCCCTCCACTTT.

This chain connects TRBV11-2 to TRBJ2-1; D is possibly TRBD1 (6 bases). CDR3 length: 14 residues. Germline V gives CDR1 SGHAT, CDR2 FQNNGV. Trimming cost V 10 bases and J 9 bases, with 22 bases left between them. The CDR3 loop reads CAMAAGVGVREQFF. The DNA of the CDR3 is TGTGCCATGGCGGCAGGGGTGGGAGTACGTGAGCAGTTCTTC.

The chain recombines TRBV5-1 with TRBJ1-6; no clear D gene. This CDR3 spans 14 amino acids. CDR1 is SGHRS, CDR2 YFSETQ, per germline. V lost 3 bases and J 5 bases, leaving 9 bases between the germline ends. CDR3 nucleotides: TGCGCCAGCAGCTCGCAGGATAATAATTCACCCCTCCACTTT. Protein product: CASSSQDNNSPLHF.

CDR3 coding DNA: TGTGCCAGTAGTATCTCAAGGGGGCTTGGAAACACCATATATTTT. Translated, it gives CASSISRGLGNTIYF. The rearrangement links TRBV19 to TRBJ1-3; the match to TRBD1 covers 7 bases. The CDR3 spans 15 residues. CDR1 and CDR2 from the germline V gene are LNHDA and SQIVND (reference sequence). The ends lost 3 bases at V and 3 bases at J; junction bases unmatched: 5.

The chain employs TRBV18 and TRBJ1-2; TRBD1 aligns across 8 bases. Germline CDR1 is KGHSH and CDR2 is LQKENI. The CDR3 runs to 15 residues. V shed 6 bases, J shed 1 base, and the junction held 7 bases outside the gene matches. The CDR3 is CASSHPGQGNYGYTF. The CDR3 nucleotides read TGTGCCAGCTCGCACCCTGGACAGGGTAACTATGGCTACACCTTC.

The V gene is TRBV5-4, the J gene TRBJ1-5; the D gene is possibly TRBD1 (5 bases). This CDR3 is 14 amino acids long. Trimming stripped 4 bases from V and 5 bases from J, with 13 bases between. Per germline, CDR1 SGHNT and CDR2 YYREEE (reference sequence). The chain's CDR3 is CASSLGGNDQPQHF. CDR3 nucleotides: TGTGCCAGCAGCCTCGGGGGGAATGATCAGCCCCAGCATTTT. Complete variable domain (other parts from reference TRBV5-4 and TRBJ1-5): ETGVTQSPTHLIKTRGQQVTLRCSSQSGHNTVSWYQQALGQGPQFIFQYYREEENGRGNFPPRFSGLQFPNYSSELNVNALELDDSALYLCASSLGGNDQPQHFGDGTRLSIL.

CDR3 in amino acids: CASSGPDREYNSPLHF. The CDR3 DNA reads TGTGCCAGCAGTGGCCCCGACAGGGAATATAATTCACCCCTCCACTTT. The J gene is TRBJ1-6, the V gene TRBV2; TRBD1 matches at 7 bases. The CDR3 is made up of 16 amino acids. Germline CDR1 SNHLY, CDR2 FYNNEI. The V and J ends lost 4 bases and 4 bases, in that order; junction bases with no gene match: 7.

V and J are TRBV4-1 and TRBJ2-5, with 8 bases lining up with TRBD1. CDR1 MGHRA and CDR2 YSYEKL come from the germline V gene. Losses at the gene ends were 5 bases for V and 2 bases for J; bases not matched to a gene: 4. This CDR3 region has 14 residues. In nucleotides, the CDR3 is TGCGCCAGCAGCTACGGACAGGGACAAGAGACCCAGTACTTC. Protein product: CASSYGQGQETQYF.

The rearrangement uses TRBV11-2 and TRBJ2-7; D gene unclear. Trimming cost V 0 bases and J 12 bases, with 18 bases left between them. CDR1 is SGHAT, CDR2 FQNNGV, per germline. The length of the CDR3 is 14 residues. As DNA, the CDR3 is TGTGCCAGCAGCTTAGATACCCAGAGCTTTAGTTGGTACTTC. As protein: CASSLDTQSFSWYF.

V usage is TRBV6-5 and J usage is TRBJ2-7; TRBD2 is a possible D gene (5 bases). V lost 0 bases, J lost 2 bases, and 14 bases lay in between. Germline CDR1 reads MNHEY; CDR2 reads SVGAGI. CDR3 length: 16 residues. In nucleotides, the CDR3 is TGTGCCAGCAGTTACTCGAGGCGGGCTGAGGCCTACGAGCAGTACTTC. Translating gives CASSYSRRAEAYEQYF.

This sequence joins TRBV9 and TRBJ1-1, with unresolved D. The CDR3 runs to 14 residues. The V end lost 0 bases, the J end lost 2 bases, and 8 bases lay between the germline ends. Germline V gene data show CDR1 as SGDLS and CDR2 as YYNGEE. CDR3 protein: CASSVVLGNTEAFF. The CDR3 nucleotides are TGTGCCAGCAGCGTAGTGCTGGGAAACACTGAAGCTTTCTTT. The entire variable domain, with the rest obtained from reference TRBV9 and TRBJ1-1, is as follows: DSGVTQTPKHLITATGQRVTLRCSPRSGDLSVYWYQQSLDQGLQFLIQYYNGEERAKGNILERFSAQQFPDLHSELNLSSLELGDSALYFCASSVVLGNTEAFFGQGTRLTVV.